This T cell receptor beta chain was documented in a study of regulatory T cells in long-lasting Graves disease. Study-level information: Graves' cases, newly diagnosed, had used antithyroid drugs under 3 months.

CDR1 and CDR2 from the germline V gene are SGHTS and YDEGEE. Trimming cost V 2 bases and J 11 bases; bases outside gene matches: 2. There are 11 residues in the CDR3. Time point specified: newly diagnosed GD, antithyroid drugs for less than 3 months. The TCR library used RNA extracted from PBMCs. This clonotype was found many times. Relying on iRepertoire HTBI primers and Arm-PCR of CDR3 regions, the team built TCR beta libraries. Each CDR3 protein is one row after TCRdb ran MiXCR on the multiplex PCR reads. The sample includes fewer than 400,000 distinct CDR3 sequences, about 20% of them seen just once.

V usage is TRBV5-8 and J usage is TRBJ2-3; 7 bases fit TRBD1. This sample comprised peripheral blood mononuclear cells (PBMCs), obtained at new diagnosis, from a patient treated with antithyroid drugs. The clonotype originates from a female donor with Graves disease. The CDR3 reads CASSFGQVQYF. Here the CDR3 DNA reads TGTGCCAGCAGCTTCGGACAGGTGCAGTATTTT.